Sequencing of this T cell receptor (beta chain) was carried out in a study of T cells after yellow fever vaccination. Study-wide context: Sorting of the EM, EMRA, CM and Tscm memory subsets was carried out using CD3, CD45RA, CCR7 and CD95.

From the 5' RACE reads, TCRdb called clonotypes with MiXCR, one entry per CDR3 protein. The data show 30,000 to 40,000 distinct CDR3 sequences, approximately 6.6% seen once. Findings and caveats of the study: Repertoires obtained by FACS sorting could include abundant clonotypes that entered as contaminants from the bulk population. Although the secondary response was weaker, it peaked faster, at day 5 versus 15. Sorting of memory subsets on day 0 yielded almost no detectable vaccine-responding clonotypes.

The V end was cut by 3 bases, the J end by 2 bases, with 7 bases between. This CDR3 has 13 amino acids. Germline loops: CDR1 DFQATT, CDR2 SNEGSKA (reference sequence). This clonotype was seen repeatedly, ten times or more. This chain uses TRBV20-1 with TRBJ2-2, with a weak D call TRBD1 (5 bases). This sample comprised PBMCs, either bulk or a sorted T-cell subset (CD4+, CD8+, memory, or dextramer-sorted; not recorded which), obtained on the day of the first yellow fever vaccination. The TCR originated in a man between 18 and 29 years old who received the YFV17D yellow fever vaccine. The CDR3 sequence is CSARQGNTGELFF. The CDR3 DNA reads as TGCAGTGCTAGGCAGGGTAACACCGGGGAGCTGTTTTTT.